A selection of T cell receptor beta chains follows, all from one sample in a study of memory CD4+ T cells and cytomegalovirus serostatus. Profiled with immunoSEQ multiplex PCR; TCRdb holds only in-frame clones, not every one. Seen here are about 64,000 clones, around 77% observed once, and the top ten hold about 1%. The material sequenced was memory CD4+ T cells from blood. The receptors originated from an adult in good health and CMV-seronegative. Each CDR3 is given with its conserved first and last residue. D genes are given only for firm matches. Part of the rows lack a size; the others show once, few, many or a class for expanded clones.

V	J	size	D	DNA	CDR3
TRBV30	TRBJ1-1	-	-	TGTGCCTGGAGTGTCATGAACACTGAAGCTTTCTTT	CAWSVMNTEAFF
TRBV18	TRBJ1-1	-	-	TGTGCCAGCTCATTGGGCAGGGGCGCCCTGAACACTGAAGCTTTCTTT	CASSLGRGALNTEAFF
TRBV7-9	TRBJ1-1	-	-	TGTGCCAGCAGCCTAGGGTCAGGGGCAATGAACACTGAAGCTTTCTTT	CASSLGSGAMNTEAFF
TRBV9	TRBJ1-1	-	-	TGTGCCAGCAGCCCCCAGGCCATGGGCGCTGAAGCTTTCTTT	CASSPQAMGAEAFF
TRBV2	TRBJ2-2	-	-	TGTGCCAGCAGCTATTCCGGGGAGCTGTTTTTT	CASSYSGELFF
TRBV2	TRBJ2-3	-	TRBD1	TGTGCCAGCAGTTCCGACAGGGTCGGGACGCAGTATTTT	CASSSDRVGTQYF
TRBV7-9	TRBJ1-1	-	-	TGTGCCAGCAGCGAGGGGAGAAACACTGAAGCTTTCTTT	CASSEGRNTEAFF
TRBV11-3	TRBJ2-1	-	TRBD2	TGTGCCAGCAGCCTCGGGACTAGCGGGGGGGCGAATGAGCAGTTCTTC	CASSLGTSGGANEQFF
TRBV19	TRBJ2-1	-	TRBD2	TGTGCCAGTAGTATACTAGGGACTAGCTACAATGAGCAGTTCTTC	CASSILGTSYNEQFF
TRBV28	TRBJ2-5	once	TRBD2	TGTGCCAGCAGTCAGACTAGCGGGTGGGAGACCCAGTACTTC	CASSQTSGWETQYF
TRBV5-8	TRBJ1-5	-	-	TGTGCCAGCAGCCCGGGGGCAGATTATTGGCATTTT	CASSPGADYWHF
TRBV4-2	TRBJ1-2	-	-	TGTGCCAGCAGCCAAGAGTTGGGCTATGGCTACACCTTC	CASSQELGYGYTF
TRBV25-1	TRBJ2-1	-	-	TGTGCCAGCAGTGAATCAGCCAGGAGACCTAGCAATGAGCAGTTCTTC	CASSESARRPSNEQFF
TRBV6-5	TRBJ1-1	-	-	TGTGCCAGCAGTTACACCGGATGGGAAGCTTTCTTT	CASSYTGWEAFF
TRBV5-1	TRBJ2-5	-	TRBD1	TGCGCCAGCACGTCACAGGGGGCTCAAGAGACCCAGTACTTC	CASTSQGAQETQYF
TRBV7-8	TRBJ1-1	-	-	TGTGCCAGCAGCCGTAACAACCCCACCCCCCCGAACACTGAAGCTTTCTTT	CASSRNNPTPPNTEAFF
TRBV11-2	TRBJ2-7	-	TRBD1	TGTGCCAGCAGCTTTAGAGGACAGGGGTTCTACGAGCAGTACTTC	CASSFRGQGFYEQYF
TRBV7-9	TRBJ1-1	-	-	TGTGCCAGCAGTTTACAGGCCCTGGGAACTGAAGCTTTCTTT	CASSLQALGTEAFF
TRBV19	TRBJ2-7	-	-	TGTGCCAGTAGTATAGATGTCTTCCGCGGGATGCCCTACGAGCAGTACTTC	CASSIDVFRGMPYEQYF
TRBV19	TRBJ1-2	-	TRBD1	TGTGCCAGTAGTCTCCGGACAGGGTGGACCGGCGACTATGGCTACACCTTC	CASSLRTGWTGDYGYTF
TRBV2	TRBJ2-1	-	TRBD1	TGTGCCAGCAGTGAAGGGAACAGGGGCAATGAGCAGTTCTTC	CASSEGNRGNEQFF